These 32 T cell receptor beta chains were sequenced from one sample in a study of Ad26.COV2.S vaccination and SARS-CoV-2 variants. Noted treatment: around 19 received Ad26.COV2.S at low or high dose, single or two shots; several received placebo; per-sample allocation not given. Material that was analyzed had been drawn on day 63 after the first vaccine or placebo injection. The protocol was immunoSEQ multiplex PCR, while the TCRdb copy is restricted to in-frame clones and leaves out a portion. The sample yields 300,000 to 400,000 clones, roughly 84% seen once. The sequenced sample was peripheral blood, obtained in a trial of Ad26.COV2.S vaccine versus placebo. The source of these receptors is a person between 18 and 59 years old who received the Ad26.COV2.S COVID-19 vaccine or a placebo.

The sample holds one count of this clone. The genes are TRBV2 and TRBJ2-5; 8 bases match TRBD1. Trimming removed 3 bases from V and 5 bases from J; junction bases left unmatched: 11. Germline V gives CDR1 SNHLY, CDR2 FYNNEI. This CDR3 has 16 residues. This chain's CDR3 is CASSEGRQGRTETQYF. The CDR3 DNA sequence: TGTGCCAGCAGTGAGGGTAGACAGGGGAGGACGGAGACCCAGTACTTC.

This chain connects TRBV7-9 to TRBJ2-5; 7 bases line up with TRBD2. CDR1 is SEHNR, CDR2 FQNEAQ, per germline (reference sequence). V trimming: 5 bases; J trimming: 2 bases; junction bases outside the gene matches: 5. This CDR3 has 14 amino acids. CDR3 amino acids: CASSAQAGQETQYF. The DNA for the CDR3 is TGTGCCAGCAGCGCACAAGCGGGGCAAGAGACCCAGTACTTC.

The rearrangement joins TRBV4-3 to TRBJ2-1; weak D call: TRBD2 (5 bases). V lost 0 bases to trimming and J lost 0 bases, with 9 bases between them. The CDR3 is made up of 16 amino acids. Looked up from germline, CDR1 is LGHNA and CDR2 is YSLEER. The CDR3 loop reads CASSQERVSSYNEQFF. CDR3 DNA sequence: TGCGCCAGCAGCCAAGAGAGGGTGTCCTCCTACAATGAGCAGTTCTTC.

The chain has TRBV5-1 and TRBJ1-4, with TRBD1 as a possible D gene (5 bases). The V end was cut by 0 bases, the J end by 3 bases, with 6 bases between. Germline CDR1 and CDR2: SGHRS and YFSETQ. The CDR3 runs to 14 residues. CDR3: CASSLEGANEKLFF. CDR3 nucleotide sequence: TGCGCCAGCAGCTTGGAAGGGGCTAATGAAAAACTGTTTTTT.

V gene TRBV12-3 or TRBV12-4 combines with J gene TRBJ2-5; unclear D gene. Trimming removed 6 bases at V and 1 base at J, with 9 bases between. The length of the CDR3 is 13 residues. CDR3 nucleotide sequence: TGTGCCAGCAGATTCAATCCCCAAGAGACCCAGTACTTC. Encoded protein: CASRFNPQETQYF.

This CDR3 reads CAWSRNRQAYEQYF. The CDR3 DNA sequence: TGTGCCTGGAGCCGGAACAGGCAAGCCTACGAGCAGTACTTC. The rearrangement uses TRBV30 and TRBJ2-7, with TRBD1 as a possible D gene (5 bases). CDR1 is GTSNPN, CDR2 SVGIG, per germline (reference sequence). V gave up 3 bases and J gave up 2 bases, with 14 bases separating them. CDR3 length equals 14 residues.

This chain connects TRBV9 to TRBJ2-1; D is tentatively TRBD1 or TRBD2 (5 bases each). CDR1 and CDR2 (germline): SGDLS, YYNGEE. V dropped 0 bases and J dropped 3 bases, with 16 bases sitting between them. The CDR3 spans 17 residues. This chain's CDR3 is CASSVVAGAGGYNEQFF. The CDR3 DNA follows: TGTGCCAGCAGCGTAGTCGCCGGGGCTGGAGGCTACAATGAGCAGTTCTTC.

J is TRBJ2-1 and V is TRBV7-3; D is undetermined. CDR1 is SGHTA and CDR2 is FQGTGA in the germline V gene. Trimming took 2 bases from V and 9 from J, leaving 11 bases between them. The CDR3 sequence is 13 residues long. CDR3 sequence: CASSLGSLGEQFF. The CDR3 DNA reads TGTGCCAGCAGCTTAGGATCCCTGGGTGAGCAGTTCTTC.

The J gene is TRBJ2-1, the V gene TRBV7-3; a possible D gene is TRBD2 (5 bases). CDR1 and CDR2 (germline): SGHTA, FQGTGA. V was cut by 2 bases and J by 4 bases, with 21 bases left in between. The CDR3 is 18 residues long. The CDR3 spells CASSLGVRLGLTYNEQFF. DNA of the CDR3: TGTGCCAGCAGCTTAGGGGTCCGTCTAGGACTTACTTACAATGAGCAGTTCTTC.

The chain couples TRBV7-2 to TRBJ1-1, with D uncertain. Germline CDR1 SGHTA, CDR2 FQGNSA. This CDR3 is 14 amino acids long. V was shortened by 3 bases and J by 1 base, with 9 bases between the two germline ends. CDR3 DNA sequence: TGTGCCAGCAGCTTGGAATACGCGAACACTGAAGCTTTCTTT. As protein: CASSLEYANTEAFF.

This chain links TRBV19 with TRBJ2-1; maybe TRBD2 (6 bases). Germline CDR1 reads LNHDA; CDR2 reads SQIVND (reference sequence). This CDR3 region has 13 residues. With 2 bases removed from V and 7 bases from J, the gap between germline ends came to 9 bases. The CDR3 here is CASSISLANEQFF. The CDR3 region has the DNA TGTGCCAGTAGTATAAGCCTAGCGAATGAGCAGTTCTTC.

CDR3 region: CASSPRLAGSLRSSYNEQFF. CDR3 nucleotides: TGTGCCAGCAGCCCTCGACTAGCGGGGTCCCTAAGAAGCTCCTACAATGAGCAGTTCTTC. The V and J genes are TRBV7-8 and TRBJ2-1, with 11 bases that match TRBD2. The CDR3 has 20 amino acids. In germline, CDR1 is SGHVS, CDR2 FQNEAQ. V shed 5 bases, J shed 0 bases, and the junction held 15 bases outside the gene matches. The full variable domain, in which reference TRBV7-8 and TRBJ2-1 provide the parts outside the CDR3, is GAGVSQSPRYKVAKRGQDVALRCDPISGHVSLFWYQQALGQGPEFLTYFQNEAQLDKSGLPSDRFFAERPEGSVSTLKIQRTQQEDSAVYLCASSPRLAGSLRSSYNEQFFGPGTRLTVL.

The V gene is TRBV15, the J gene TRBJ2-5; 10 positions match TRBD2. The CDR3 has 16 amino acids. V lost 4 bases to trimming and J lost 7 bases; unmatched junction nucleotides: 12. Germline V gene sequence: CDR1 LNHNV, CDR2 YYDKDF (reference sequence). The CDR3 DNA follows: TGTGCCACCAGCATGAGGCTAGCGGGGGCCCGGGGGACCCAGTACTTC. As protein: CATSMRLAGARGTQYF.

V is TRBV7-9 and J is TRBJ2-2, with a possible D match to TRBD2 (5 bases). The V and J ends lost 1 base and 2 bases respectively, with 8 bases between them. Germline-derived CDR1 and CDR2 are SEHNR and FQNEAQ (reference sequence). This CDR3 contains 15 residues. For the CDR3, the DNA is TGTGCCAGCAGCTTAGACGGGATTAACACCGGGGAGCTGTTTTTT. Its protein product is CASSLDGINTGELFF.

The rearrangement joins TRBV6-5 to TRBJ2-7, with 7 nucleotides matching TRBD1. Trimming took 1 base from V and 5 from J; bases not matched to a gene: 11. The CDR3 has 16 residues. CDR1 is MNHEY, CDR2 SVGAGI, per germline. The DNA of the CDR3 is TGTGCCAGCAGTTACTTGGGGACAGCAGACCTGGACGAGCAGTACTTC. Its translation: CASSYLGTADLDEQYF.

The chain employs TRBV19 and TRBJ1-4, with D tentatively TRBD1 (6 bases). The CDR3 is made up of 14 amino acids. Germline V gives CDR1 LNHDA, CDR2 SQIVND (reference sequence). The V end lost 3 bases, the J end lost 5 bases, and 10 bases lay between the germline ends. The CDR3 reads CASSIPGVNEKLFF. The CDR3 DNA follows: TGTGCCAGTAGTATCCCAGGGGTGAATGAAAAACTGTTTTTT.

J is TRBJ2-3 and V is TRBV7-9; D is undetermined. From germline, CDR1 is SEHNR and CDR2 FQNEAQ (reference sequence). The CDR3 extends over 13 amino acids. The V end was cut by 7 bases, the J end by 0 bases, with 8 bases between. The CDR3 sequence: CASKLVSTDTQYF. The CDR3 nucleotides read TGTGCCAGCAAATTAGTTAGCACAGATACGCAGTATTTT. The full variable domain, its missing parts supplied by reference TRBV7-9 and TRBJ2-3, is DTGVSQNPRHKITKRGQNVTFRCDPISEHNRLYWYRQTLGQGPEFLTYFQNEAQLEKSRLLSDRFSAERPKGSFSTLEIQRTEQGDSAMYLCASKLVSTDTQYFGPGTRLTVL.

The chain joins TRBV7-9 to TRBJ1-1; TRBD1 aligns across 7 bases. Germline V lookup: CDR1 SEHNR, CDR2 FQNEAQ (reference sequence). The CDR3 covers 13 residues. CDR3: CTLGEGARSEAFF. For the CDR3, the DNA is TGTACCCTCGGTGAGGGGGCGCGTAGTGAAGCTTTCTTT.

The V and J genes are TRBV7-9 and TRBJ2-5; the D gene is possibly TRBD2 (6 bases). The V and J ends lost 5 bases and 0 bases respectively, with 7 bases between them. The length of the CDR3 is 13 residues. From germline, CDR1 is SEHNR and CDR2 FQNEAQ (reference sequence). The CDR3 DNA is TGTGCCAGCAGCAGGGACTACCAAGAGACCCAGTACTTC. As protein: CASSRDYQETQYF. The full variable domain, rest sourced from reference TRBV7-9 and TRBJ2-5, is DTGVSQNPRHKITKRGQNVTFRCDPISEHNRLYWYRQTLGQGPEFLTYFQNEAQLEKSRLLSDRFSAERPKGSFSTLEIQRTEQGDSAMYLCASSRDYQETQYFGPGTRLLVL.

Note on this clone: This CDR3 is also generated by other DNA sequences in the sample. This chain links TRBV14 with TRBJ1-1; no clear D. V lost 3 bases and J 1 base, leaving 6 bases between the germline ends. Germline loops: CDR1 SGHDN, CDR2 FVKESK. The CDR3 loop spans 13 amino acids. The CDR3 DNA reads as TGTGCCAGCAGCCAGGTCAGGAACACTGAAGCTTTCTTT. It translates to CASSQVRNTEAFF.

CDR3 coding DNA: TGTGCCAGCAGCCAGTTAGCGTCGAGCTCCTACGAGCAGTACTTC. This encodes CASSQLASSSYEQYF. The rearrangement uses TRBV14 and TRBJ2-7, with D perhaps matching TRBD2 (5 bases). Germline V gene sequence: CDR1 SGHDN, CDR2 FVKESK. The ends were cut back, 3 bases at V and 0 bases at J, with 12 bases in the middle. The CDR3 is 15 residues long.

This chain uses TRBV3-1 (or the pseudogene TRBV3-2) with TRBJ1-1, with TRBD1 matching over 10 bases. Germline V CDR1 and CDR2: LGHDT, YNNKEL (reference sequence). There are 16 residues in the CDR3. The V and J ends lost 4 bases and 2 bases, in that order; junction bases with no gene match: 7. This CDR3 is CASSPTGGVFNTEAFF. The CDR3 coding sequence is TGTGCCAGCAGCCCGACAGGGGGCGTTTTTAACACTGAAGCTTTCTTT.

This CDR3 is CASSPPGQGNYGYTF. The CDR3 coding sequence is TGTGCCAGCAGTCCACCGGGACAGGGTAACTATGGCTACACCTTC. The gene calls are TRBV25-1 and TRBJ1-2, with TRBD1 matching 9 bases. Unmatched junction bases numbered 5, after V lost 5 bases and J lost 1 base. CDR1 MGHDK and CDR2 SYGVNS come from the germline V gene. The length of the CDR3 is 15 residues.

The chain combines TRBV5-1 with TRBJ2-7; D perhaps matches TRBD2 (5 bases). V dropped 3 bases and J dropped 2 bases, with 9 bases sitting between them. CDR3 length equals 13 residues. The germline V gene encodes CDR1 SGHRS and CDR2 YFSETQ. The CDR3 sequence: CASSYGEPYEQYF. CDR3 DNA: TGCGCCAGCAGCTACGGGGAACCCTACGAGCAGTACTTC.

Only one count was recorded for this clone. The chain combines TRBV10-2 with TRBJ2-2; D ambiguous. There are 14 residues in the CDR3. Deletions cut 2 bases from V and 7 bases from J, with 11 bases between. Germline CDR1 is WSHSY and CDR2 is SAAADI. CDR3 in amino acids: CASSEAALGGELFF. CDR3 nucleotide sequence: TGCGCCAGCAGTGAGGCGGCCCTGGGCGGGGAGCTGTTTTTT.

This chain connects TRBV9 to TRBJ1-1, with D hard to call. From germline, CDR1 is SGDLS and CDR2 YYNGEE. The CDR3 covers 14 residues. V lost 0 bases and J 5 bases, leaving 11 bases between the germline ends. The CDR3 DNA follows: TGTGCCAGCAGCGTAGTAGAGCATGGGACTGAAGCTTTCTTT. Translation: CASSVVEHGTEAFF. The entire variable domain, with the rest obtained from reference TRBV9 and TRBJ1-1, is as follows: DSGVTQTPKHLITATGQRVTLRCSPRSGDLSVYWYQQSLDQGLQFLIQYYNGEERAKGNILERFSAQQFPDLHSELNLSSLELGDSALYFCASSVVEHGTEAFFGQGTRLTVV.

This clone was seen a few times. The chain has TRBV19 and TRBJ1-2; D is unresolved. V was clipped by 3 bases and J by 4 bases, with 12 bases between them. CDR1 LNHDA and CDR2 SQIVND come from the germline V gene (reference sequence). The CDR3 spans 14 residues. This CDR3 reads CASSMTINGYGYTF. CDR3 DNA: TGTGCCAGTAGTATGACGATCAACGGCTATGGCTACACCTTC. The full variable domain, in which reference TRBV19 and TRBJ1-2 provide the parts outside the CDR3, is DGGITQSPKYLFRKEGQNVTLSCEQNLNHDAMYWYRQDPGQGLRLIYYSQIVNDFQKGDIAEGYSVSREKKESFPLTVTSAQKNPTAFYLCASSMTINGYGYTFGSGTRLTVV.

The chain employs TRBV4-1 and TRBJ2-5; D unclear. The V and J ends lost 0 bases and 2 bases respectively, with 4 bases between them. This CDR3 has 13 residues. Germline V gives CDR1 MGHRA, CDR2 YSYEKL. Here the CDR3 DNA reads TGCGCCAGCAGCCAAGAAGGGCAAGAGACCCAGTACTTC. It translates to CASSQEGQETQYF.

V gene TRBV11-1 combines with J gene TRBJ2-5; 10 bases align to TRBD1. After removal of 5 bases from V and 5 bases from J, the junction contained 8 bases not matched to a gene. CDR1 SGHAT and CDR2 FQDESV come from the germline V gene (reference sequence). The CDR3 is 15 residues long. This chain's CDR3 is CASSMDRGAGETQYF. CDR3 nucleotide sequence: TGTGCCAGCAGCATGGACAGGGGGGCGGGTGAGACCCAGTACTTC. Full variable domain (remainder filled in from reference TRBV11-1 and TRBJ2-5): EAEVAQSPRYKITEKSQAVAFWCDPISGHATLYWYRQILGQGPELLVQFQDESVVDDSQLPKDRFSAERLKGVDSTLKIQPAELGDSAMYLCASSMDRGAGETQYFGPGTRLLVL.

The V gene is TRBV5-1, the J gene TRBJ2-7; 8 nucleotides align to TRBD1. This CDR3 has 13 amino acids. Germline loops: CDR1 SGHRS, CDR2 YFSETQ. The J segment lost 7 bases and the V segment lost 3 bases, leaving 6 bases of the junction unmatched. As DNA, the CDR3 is TGCGCCAGCAGCTCGGACAGGGCAGGGGAGCAGTACTTC. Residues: CASSSDRAGEQYF.

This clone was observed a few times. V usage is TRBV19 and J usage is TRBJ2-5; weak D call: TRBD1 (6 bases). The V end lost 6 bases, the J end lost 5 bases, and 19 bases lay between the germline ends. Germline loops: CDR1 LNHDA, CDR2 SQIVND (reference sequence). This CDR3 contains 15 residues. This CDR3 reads CASSDLGTSRETQYF. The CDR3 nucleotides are TGTGCCAGTAGCGATTTGGGGACATCGCGGGAGACCCAGTACTTC.

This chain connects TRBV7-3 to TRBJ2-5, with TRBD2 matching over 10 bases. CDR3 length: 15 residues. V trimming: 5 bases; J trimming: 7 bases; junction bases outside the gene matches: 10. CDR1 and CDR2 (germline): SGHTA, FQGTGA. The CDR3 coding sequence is TGTGCCAGCAGCATTCTAGCGGGGGCCCCGGGGACCCAGTACTTC. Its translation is CASSILAGAPGTQYF.